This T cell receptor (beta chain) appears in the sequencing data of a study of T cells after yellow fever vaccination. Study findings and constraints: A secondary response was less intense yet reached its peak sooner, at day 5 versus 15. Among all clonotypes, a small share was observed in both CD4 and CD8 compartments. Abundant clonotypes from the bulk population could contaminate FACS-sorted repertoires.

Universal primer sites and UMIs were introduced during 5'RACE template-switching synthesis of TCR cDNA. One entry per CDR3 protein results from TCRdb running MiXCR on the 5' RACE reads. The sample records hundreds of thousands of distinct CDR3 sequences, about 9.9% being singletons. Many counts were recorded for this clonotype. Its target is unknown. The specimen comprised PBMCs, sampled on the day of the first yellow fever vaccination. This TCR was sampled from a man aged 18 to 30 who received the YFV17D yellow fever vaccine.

The CDR3 DNA reads TGTGCCAGCAGGCGGGCCAAAAACATTCAGTACTTC. Translating gives CASRRAKNIQYF. The gene calls are TRBV2 and TRBJ2-4, with unresolved D. CDR3 length: 12 amino acids. Trimming stripped 6 bases from V and 1 base from J, with 4 bases between. CDR1 and CDR2 (germline): SNHLY, FYNNEI.